This entry lists 16 T cell receptor beta chains sequenced from one sample in a study of post-analysis software for immune sequencing data. Regarding the study as a whole: Five TRBV segments were more frequent in patients than controls; TRBV5-6, TRBV5-1 and TRBV20-1 belonged to this group.

Tagging with unique molecular identifiers was a feature of the TCR beta cDNA libraries. TCRdb reprocessed the PCR reads with MiXCR, giving one entry per CDR3 protein. This sample carries hundreds of thousands of distinct CDR3 sequences, 55% to 60% of them seen once, and the ten largest clones take over 9%. These TCRs are of unknown antigen specificity. Material for sequencing was blood. These receptors were collected from a girl aged 2-10 years with multiple sclerosis.

This clonotype turned up a few times. The chain links TRBV6-5 to TRBJ2-3; 12 bases are a match to TRBD2. From germline, CDR1 is MNHEY and CDR2 SVGAGI. V shed 4 bases and J 2 bases; nucleotides not matched to a gene: 4. The CDR3 consists of 16 residues. Written as DNA, the CDR3 is TGTGCCAGCAGTTCGGGACTAGCGGGTTACACAGATACGCAGTATTTT. Translated, it gives CASSSGLAGYTDTQYF.

The chain couples TRBV4-1 to TRBJ2-1; no clear D. Germline lookup yields CDR1 MGHRA and CDR2 YSYEKL. The CDR3 loop spans 11 amino acids. V was pared by 6 bases and J by 5 bases, with 5 bases between. CDR3 coding DNA: TGCGCCAGCAGATTGAACAATGAGCAGTTCTTC. Its protein is CASRLNNEQFF.

With respect to this clonotype: One end of the junction does not line up with germline, which may come from a read error. V gene TRBV4-2 combines with J gene TRBJ2-1; 8 bases fit TRBD1. CDR3 length equals 17 residues. Germline-derived CDR1 and CDR2 are LGHNA and YNFKEQ. The CDR3 DNA reads TGTGCCAGCAGCTCCACGACCTTAGGACAGGGCAACAATGAGCAGTTCTTT. Amino acids: CASSSTTLGQGNNEQFF.

This sequence joins TRBV5-1 and TRBJ1-2; D is ambiguous. Germline V lookup: CDR1 SGHRS, CDR2 YFSETQ. The CDR3 is 13 residues long. V was clipped by 6 bases and J by 7 bases, with 16 bases between them. The CDR3 region has the DNA TGCGCCAGCACCTCCCAAGGACCGGCTGGCTACACCTTC. It yields the protein CASTSQGPAGYTF.

For this clonotype: At one end, the junction sequence differs from germline, possibly due to a read error. The CDR3 loop reads CAGSEEFRDTQYF. The CDR3 nucleotides read TGTGCCGGCAGCGAAGAATTTAGGGATACGCAGTATTTT. The rearrangement joins TRBV7-3 to TRBJ2-3; no firm D call. The CDR3 consists of 13 residues. Germline V gene lookup returns CDR1 SGHTA and CDR2 FQGTGA. Full variable domain (remainder filled in from reference TRBV7-3 and TRBJ2-3): GAGVSQTPSNKVTEKGKYVELRCDPISGHTALYWYRQSLGQGPEFLIYFQGTGAADDSGLPNDRFFAVRPEGSVSTLKIQRTERGDSAVYLCAGSEEFRDTQYFGPGTRLTVL.

The chain joins TRBV6-2 or TRBV6-3 to TRBJ1-1; a possible D gene is TRBD1 (6 bases). The CDR3 runs to 14 residues. Trimming cost V 1 base and J 6 bases, with 12 bases left between them. Looked up from germline, CDR1 is MNHEY and CDR2 is SVGEGT. The CDR3 protein is CASSYYRVGAEAFF. In DNA form, the CDR3 reads TGTGCCAGCAGTTACTACAGGGTCGGGGCTGAAGCTTTCTTT.

V usage is TRBV27 and J usage is TRBJ2-5; D is tentatively TRBD1 or TRBD2 (6 bases each). Germline values: CDR1 MNHEY, CDR2 SMNVEV (reference sequence). Trimming pared 2 bases from V and 3 bases from J, leaving 16 bases between. This CDR3 is 16 amino acids long. CDR3 bases: TGTGCCAGCAGTTTAGGAGGGGGACACCTTAAAGAGACCCAGTACTTC. This gives the protein CASSLGGGHLKETQYF.

This sequence joins TRBV27 and TRBJ2-5, with 10 bases matching TRBD2. This CDR3 spans 15 amino acids. V shed 3 bases and J 4 bases; nucleotides not matched to a gene: 5. Germline values: CDR1 MNHEY, CDR2 SMNVEV (reference sequence). The CDR3 DNA sequence: TGTGCCAGCAGTTTGGCTAGCGGGAGTGGAGAGACCCAGTACTTC. Translating gives CASSLASGSGETQYF.

This clonotype has only a few counts. The chain combines TRBV4-1 with TRBJ2-4; no clear D. The CDR3 length is 17 residues. V lost 0 bases and J 0 bases, leaving 12 bases between the germline ends. CDR1 is MGHRA, CDR2 YSYEKL, per germline. This chain's CDR3 is CASSQEGHPRAKNIQYF. DNA of the CDR3: TGCGCCAGCAGCCAAGAAGGCCACCCTAGAGCCAAAAACATTCAGTACTTC.

This clonotype was detected a few times. This chain connects TRBV12-3 or TRBV12-4 to TRBJ2-6, with D tentatively TRBD1 or TRBD2 (5 bases each). The V end lost 8 bases, the J end lost 0 bases, and 17 bases lay between the germline ends. CDR3 size: 17 residues. CDR3 in amino acids: CASRGPGPSSGANVLTF. The CDR3 region has the DNA TGTGCCAGCCGGGGCCCAGGGCCGTCCTCTGGGGCCAACGTCCTGACTTTC.

The CDR3 nucleotides are TGTGCCAGCAGTGAAGCGAGCACAGTCAATCAGCCCCAGCATTTT. Translated: CASSEASTVNQPQHF. The rearrangement joins TRBV6-1 to TRBJ1-5; D remains unclear. Between the trimmed V and J ends, which lost 0 bases and 3 bases, there was a span of 9 bases. Germline CDR1 reads MNHNS; CDR2 reads SASEGT. The CDR3 is made up of 15 amino acids.

The chain joins TRBV29-1 to TRBJ2-3; 7 bases fit TRBD1. Germline CDR1 reads SQVTM; CDR2 reads ANQGSEA. The CDR3 length is 13 residues. The V gene end was trimmed by 8 bases and the J gene end by 4 bases; junction bases not matched to a gene: 9. CDR3 sequence reads: CSLKTGWADTQYF. The DNA of the CDR3 is TGCAGCCTTAAGACAGGGTGGGCAGATACGCAGTATTTT.

This chain uses TRBV6-6 with TRBJ2-1, with 9 bases lining up with TRBD2. V trimming: 2 bases; J trimming: 6 bases; junction bases outside the gene matches: 11. The CDR3 has 17 amino acids. Germline CDR1 reads MNHNY; CDR2 reads SVGAGI (reference sequence). In DNA form, the CDR3 reads TGTGCCAGCAGTTACGGATCCGGGACTAGCTTATCCAATGAGCAGTTCTTC. Its protein product is CASSYGSGTSLSNEQFF.

This clonotype has more than one count but fewer than ten. This chain connects TRBV9 to TRBJ2-1; 11 nucleotides match TRBD2. This CDR3 is built from 16 residues. CDR1 and CDR2 from the germline V gene are SGDLS and YYNGEE. J lost 5 bases, V lost 0 bases, and 4 bases had no gene match. The CDR3: CASSVEGTSGHNEQFF. In nucleotides, the CDR3 is TGTGCCAGCAGCGTAGAGGGGACTAGCGGCCACAATGAGCAGTTCTTC.

This clonotype came up a few times. J is TRBJ2-3 and V is TRBV29-1; 8 bases are a match to TRBD2. The CDR3 runs 16 residues. V lost 0 bases and J lost 4; bases outside the gene matches: 9. Germline lookup yields CDR1 SQVTM and CDR2 ANQGSEA. CDR3 nucleotides: TGCAGCGTTGAAGAGGGAGCGGGAGTGGGTTCAGATACGCAGTATTTT. It is translated as CSVEEGAGVGSDTQYF.

V is TRBV5-1 and J is TRBJ2-1; no clear D. The CDR3 runs 15 residues. Per germline, CDR1 SGHRS and CDR2 YFSETQ. Trimming took off 1 base at V and 8 bases at J, with 16 bases between the two ends. CDR3 protein: CASSLLQSTRDEQFF. The CDR3 DNA reads TGCGCCAGCAGCTTGTTACAGTCAACTCGCGATGAGCAGTTCTTC.